What follows are 32 T cell receptor beta chains derived from one specimen sequenced in a study of immune evolution from preneoplasia to lung adenocarcinoma. TCRdb's table, derived via immunoSEQ multiplex PCR, lists solely in-frame clones and lacks some. Among about 26,000 clones listed, about three quarters were seen once. The sample was FFPE invasive lung adenocarcinoma tissue. The receptors come from a person aged 55-75 years with invasive lung adenocarcinoma. Some clones in this sample may be carry-over from other donors' samples.

The chain joins TRBV7-9 to TRBJ2-2; TRBD1 agrees at 8 bases. V was pared by 3 bases and J by 0 bases, with 3 bases of the junction left unmatched. CDR1 is SEHNR and CDR2 is FQNEAQ in the germline V gene (reference sequence). This CDR3 comprises 16 residues. CDR3 residues: CASSFIQGANTGELFF. CDR3 nucleotides: TGTGCCAGCAGCTTTATACAGGGGGCGAACACCGGGGAGCTGTTTTTT.

This chain connects TRBV18 to TRBJ2-5; 9 bases agree with TRBD2. V lost 3 bases, J lost 5 bases, and 4 bases stayed unmatched. There are 14 residues in the CDR3. Germline loops: CDR1 KGHSH, CDR2 LQKENI. The CDR3 is CASSPGLAPETQYF. In DNA form, the CDR3 reads TGTGCCAGCTCACCGGGACTAGCCCCTGAGACCCAGTACTTC.

The V and J genes are TRBV9 and TRBJ1-1, with a tentative D call TRBD1 (5 bases). This CDR3 comprises 14 residues. The ends were cut back, 3 bases at V and 5 bases at J, with 14 bases in the middle. CDR1 is SGDLS, CDR2 YYNGEE, per germline. The CDR3 loop is CASSASRGATEAFF. CDR3 bases: TGTGCCAGCAGCGCCTCCCGAGGGGCAACTGAAGCTTTCTTT.

The rearrangement joins TRBV12-5 to TRBJ2-4; D might be TRBD2 (5 bases). Looked up from germline, CDR1 is LGHNT and CDR2 is FRNRAP. The germline V and J ends were trimmed by 6 bases and 8 bases, with 23 bases remaining between them. This CDR3 contains 16 residues. Here the CDR3 DNA reads TGTGCTAGTGGCACCGGGGTGGGCGCCTTCATGGACATTCAGTACTTC. Translation gives CASGTGVGAFMDIQYF. The entire variable domain, with the rest obtained from reference TRBV12-5 and TRBJ2-4, is as follows: DARVTQTPRHKVTEMGQEVTMRCQPILGHNTVFWYRQTMMQGLELLAYFRNRAPLDDSGMPKDRFSAEMPDATLATLKIQPSEPRDSAVYFCASGTGVGAFMDIQYFGAGTRLSVL.

The chain employs TRBV10-3 and TRBJ2-1; a possible D gene is TRBD2 (6 bases). V lost 0 bases, J lost 6 bases, and 15 bases lay in between. The CDR3 runs to 16 residues. The germline V gene has CDR1 ENHRY and CDR2 SYGVKD. The CDR3 loop reads CAISESMGGAGNEQFF. Written as DNA, the CDR3 is TGTGCCATCAGTGAGTCGATGGGCGGGGCGGGCAATGAGCAGTTCTTC.

The V and J genes are TRBV30 and TRBJ2-4, with D tentatively TRBD1 (6 bases). The germline CDR1 and CDR2 sequences are GTSNPN and SVGIG (reference sequence). The V end lost 1 base, the J end lost 6 bases, and 7 bases lay between the germline ends. CDR3 size: 12 residues. CDR3: CAWSEGVNIQYF. The CDR3 bases are TGTGCCTGGAGTGAGGGGGTAAACATTCAGTACTTC.

The rearrangement links TRBV10-3 to TRBJ2-5; D not certain. Between the trimmed V and J ends, which lost 3 bases and 0 bases, there was a span of 5 bases. CDR1 is ENHRY and CDR2 is SYGVKD in the germline V gene. This CDR3 has 13 residues. The CDR3 nucleotides read TGTGCCATCAGTGACCGGTACCAAGAGACCCAGTACTTC. This codes for CAISDRYQETQYF.

This rearrangement joins TRBV5-1 to TRBJ2-7; 7 bases are shared with TRBD1. Germline-derived CDR1 and CDR2 are SGHRS and YFSETQ. There are 13 residues in the CDR3. V lost 7 bases, J lost 6 bases, and 10 bases stayed unmatched. CDR3 sequence reads: CASHEQGMSEQYF. The DNA for the CDR3 is TGCGCCAGCCACGAACAGGGGATGAGCGAGCAGTACTTC.

V gene TRBV19 combines with J gene TRBJ2-4; 9 bases are shared with TRBD2. CDR3 length: 19 residues. Per germline, CDR1 LNHDA and CDR2 SQIVND (reference sequence). With 5 bases clipped from V and 1 base from J, the junction kept 15 bases outside the gene matches. CDR3 sequence (DNA): TGTGCCAGTAGTTTCCTGGCTAGCGGGGTTTCGGGGGCCAAAAACATTCAGTACTTC. Protein product: CASSFLASGVSGAKNIQYF.

The rearrangement joins TRBV11-3 to TRBJ1-2; 8 positions match TRBD1. The germline gives CDR1 SGHNT, CDR2 YENEEA. The V segment lost 4 bases and the J segment 8 bases; nucleotides outside the gene matches: 6. This CDR3 comprises 13 residues. CDR3 nucleotide sequence: TGTGCCAGCAGCTCCCAGGGGGCTCGGGGCTACACCTTC. Translation gives CASSSQGARGYTF. Full variable domain (outside the CDR3, taken from reference TRBV11-3 and TRBJ1-2): EAGVVQSPRYKIIEKKQPVAFWCNPISGHNTLYWYLQNLGQGPELLIRYENEEAVDDSQLPKDRFSAERLKGVDSTLKIQPAELGDSAVYLCASSSQGARGYTFGSGTRLTVV.

Only a few counts were recorded for this clone. V usage is TRBV9 and J usage is TRBJ1-1; 7 nucleotides agree with TRBD1. Germline values: CDR1 SGDLS, CDR2 YYNGEE. With V trimmed by 4 bases and J by 1 base, 7 bases remained unmatched. This CDR3 has 15 amino acids. The chain's CDR3 is CASSLAGGQNTEAFF. The CDR3 DNA follows: TGTGCCAGCAGCCTTGCAGGGGGACAGAACACTGAAGCTTTCTTT.

This chain links TRBV6-1 with TRBJ2-1; D may be TRBD1 (6 bases). V was clipped by 1 base and J by 7 bases, with 8 bases between them. The CDR3 runs to 13 residues. Per germline, CDR1 MNHNS and CDR2 SASEGT. DNA of the CDR3: TGTGCCAGCAGTGAAGGGCAGGGGAATGAGCAGTTCTTC. This gives the protein CASSEGQGNEQFF.

The V call is TRBV4-1, the J call TRBJ2-5; no reliable D call. This CDR3 contains 15 residues. Germline CDR1 reads MGHRA; CDR2 reads YSYEKL. Trimming shortened V by 0 bases and J by 4 bases, and 12 bases separated the two germline ends. For the CDR3, the DNA is TGCGCCAGCAGCCAAGATCCGGTAGAAAGAGAGACCCAGTACTTC. Protein: CASSQDPVERETQYF.

The chain is built from TRBV27 and TRBJ2-3, with TRBD1 as a possible D gene (6 bases). This CDR3 has 17 residues. CDR1 is MNHEY, CDR2 SMNVEV, per germline (reference sequence). Trimming removed 3 bases from V and 0 bases from J, with 16 bases in between. Here the CDR3 reads CASSFPRQAVSTDTQYF. The CDR3 nucleotides read TGTGCCAGCAGTTTCCCCCGACAGGCCGTGAGCACAGATACGCAGTATTTT.

In its sample, this clone was seen a few times. For the CDR3, the DNA is TGTGCCAGCAGTCCCAGGACAGGGATAGGAGAGCAGTACTTC. Encoded protein: CASSPRTGIGEQYF. The chain joins TRBV7-9 to TRBJ2-7; 8 nucleotides align to TRBD1. CDR1 is SEHNR and CDR2 is FQNEAQ in the germline V gene (reference sequence). The J segment lost 7 bases and the V segment lost 6 bases, leaving 11 bases of the junction unmatched. The CDR3 has 14 amino acids. Supplemented by reference TRBV7-9 and TRBJ2-7, the full variable domain reads DTGVSQNPRHKITKRGQNVTFRCDPISEHNRLYWYRQTLGQGPEFLTYFQNEAQLEKSRLLSDRFSAERPKGSFSTLEIQRTEQGDSAMYLCASSPRTGIGEQYFGPGTRLTVT.

The gene calls are TRBV19 and TRBJ2-1; D uncertain. V was pared by 3 bases and J by 8 bases, with 11 bases between. The CDR3 has 13 amino acids. Germline-derived CDR1 and CDR2 are LNHDA and SQIVND (reference sequence). The CDR3 sequence is CASSINLGYEQFF. CDR3 nucleotide sequence: TGTGCCAGTAGTATCAACCTCGGCTATGAGCAGTTCTTC.

The J gene is TRBJ2-3, the V gene TRBV13; 12 bases align to TRBD2. This CDR3 comprises 17 residues. Trimming cost V 5 bases and J 0 bases; bases outside gene matches: 6. From germline, CDR1 is PRHDT and CDR2 FYEKMQ (reference sequence). The CDR3 bases are TGTGCCAGCAGCCGCCGACTAGCGGGAGCCAGCACAGATACGCAGTATTTT. This sequence encodes CASSRRLAGASTDTQYF. The complete variable domain, with remaining parts taken from reference TRBV13 and TRBJ2-3, reads AAGVIQSPRHLIKEKRETATLKCYPIPRHDTVYWYQQGPGQDPQFLISFYEKMQSDKGSIPDRFSAQQFSDYHSELNMSSLELGDSALYFCASSRRLAGASTDTQYFGPGTRLTVL.

The V gene is TRBV12-5, the J gene TRBJ2-1; tentatively, D is TRBD2 (6 bases). The germline V gene encodes CDR1 LGHNT and CDR2 FRNRAP. The CDR3 has 16 amino acids. The V end lost 0 bases, the J end lost 3 bases, and 12 bases lay between the germline ends. This chain's CDR3 is CASGLVAFSGYNEQFF. As DNA, the CDR3 is TGTGCTAGTGGTTTGGTAGCGTTTAGCGGCTACAATGAGCAGTTCTTC.

This chain connects TRBV27 to TRBJ2-7; 9 bases fit TRBD2. The V segment lost 9 bases and the J segment 5 bases; nucleotides outside the gene matches: 5. This CDR3 spans 12 amino acids. Germline CDR1 is MNHEY and CDR2 is SMNVEV (reference sequence). The chain's CDR3 is CARTSGLNEQYF. The CDR3 coding sequence is TGTGCCAGGACTAGCGGTCTGAACGAGCAGTACTTC.

This chain connects TRBV11-2 to TRBJ2-1; D gene ambiguous. CDR1 and CDR2 (germline): SGHAT, FQNNGV. The CDR3 extends over 12 amino acids. Trimming shortened V by 0 bases and J by 12 bases, and 9 bases separated the two germline ends. The CDR3 coding sequence is TGTGCCAGCAGCTTAGATTCGGCCGGGCAGTTCTTC. The encoded protein is CASSLDSAGQFF.

The rearrangement joins TRBV18 to TRBJ2-1; D is perhaps TRBD2 (6 bases). Trimming removed 2 bases at V and 4 bases at J, with 15 bases between. Germline CDR1 reads KGHSH; CDR2 reads LQKENI. The CDR3 runs 16 residues. The CDR3, as DNA: TGTGCCAGCTCACCAGCCCATAGCGGAGGGTACAATGAGCAGTTCTTC. Amino acids: CASSPAHSGGYNEQFF.

The rearrangement links TRBV5-1 to TRBJ2-1; TRBD2 agrees at 7 bases. Germline trimming cut 2 bases from V and 5 bases from J; bases unmatched to any gene: 13. CDR1 is SGHRS and CDR2 is YFSETQ in the germline V gene. This CDR3 comprises 17 residues. The CDR3 DNA follows: TGCGCCAGCAGCTTTTTGGCTAGCGGCTCCTTCAACAATGAGCAGTTCTTC. Its protein product is CASSFLASGSFNNEQFF.

This chain joins TRBV11-2 and TRBJ1-4; D is perhaps TRBD1 (5 bases). Germline values: CDR1 SGHAT, CDR2 FQNNGV. V lost 0 bases to trimming and J lost 5 bases, with 10 bases between them. The CDR3 consists of 15 residues. CDR3: CASSLDGGSNEKLFF. The DNA for the CDR3 is TGTGCCAGCAGCTTAGATGGGGGGAGCAATGAAAAACTGTTTTTT.

The chain links TRBV6-5 to TRBJ2-7, with D perhaps being TRBD1 or TRBD2 (6 bases each). The germline V and J ends were trimmed by 5 bases and 7 bases, with 18 bases remaining between them. The CDR3 covers 14 residues. CDR1 and CDR2 from the germline V gene are MNHEY and SVGAGI. This CDR3 is CASSTTRGTGEQYF. The DNA of the CDR3 is TGTGCCAGCAGTACGACTAGGGGGACGGGGGAGCAGTACTTC.

The V call is TRBV5-1, the J call TRBJ2-7; TRBD2 agrees at 8 bases. Trimming at V came to 0 bases and at J to 1 base, leaving 6 bases not matched to a gene. From germline, CDR1 is SGHRS and CDR2 YFSETQ. This CDR3 has 16 residues. The CDR3 DNA is TGCGCCAGCAGCTTGGCGGCGGGAGGAGGATCCTACGAGCAGTACTTC. Residues: CASSLAAGGGSYEQYF.

This rearrangement joins TRBV9 to TRBJ1-2; D may be TRBD1 (5 bases). Trimming removed 3 bases at V and 10 bases at J, with 25 bases between. This CDR3 has 16 amino acids. Germline V gene lookup returns CDR1 SGDLS and CDR2 YYNGEE. CDR3 DNA: TGTGCCAGCAGCGACGGACGGAATCCGGGACCCATATCCTACACCTTC. This codes for CASSDGRNPGPISYTF.

The genes are TRBV7-2 and TRBJ2-5; 11 nucleotides agree with TRBD2. The better agreement between TRBJ2-7 and the DNA end casts doubt on the J call. CDR1 and CDR2 (germline): SGHTA, FQGNSA. This CDR3 spans 15 amino acids. The CDR3 is CASSEPGLAAYEQYF. CDR3 DNA: TGTGCCAGCAGCGAACCGGGACTAGCGGCCTACGAGCAGTACTTC.

V gene TRBV7-9 combines with J gene TRBJ1-3; no firm D call. The CDR3 is 15 residues long. Deletions cut 1 base from V and 8 bases from J, with 15 bases between. The germline CDR1 and CDR2 sequences are SEHNR and FQNEAQ (reference sequence). CDR3 DNA: TGTGCCAGCAGCTTAGGCGCTTCGATGGCAGACACCATATATTTT. Residues: CASSLGASMADTIYF.

This chain uses TRBV19 with TRBJ1-2, with TRBD1 as a possible D gene (5 bases). There are 13 residues in the CDR3. Trimming left V 1 base short and J 5 bases short, with 8 bases between. The germline gives CDR1 LNHDA, CDR2 SQIVND (reference sequence). CDR3 in DNA: TGTGCCAGTAGTATAGCTACAGGTTATGGCTACACCTTC. Translation: CASSIATGYGYTF.

This clone turned up a few times. V gene TRBV27 combines with J gene TRBJ1-4, with D possibly being TRBD1 (5 bases). The germline gives CDR1 MNHEY, CDR2 SMNVEV (reference sequence). The CDR3 spans 13 residues. Trimming pared 6 bases from V and 5 bases from J, leaving 10 bases between. DNA for the CDR3: TGTGCCAGCAGCCGTAAGGGGAATGAAAAACTGTTTTTT. The encoded protein is CASSRKGNEKLFF.

The V gene is TRBV7-2, the J gene TRBJ2-1; 11 bases agree with TRBD2. The germline CDR1 and CDR2 sequences are SGHTA and FQGNSA. V lost 4 bases to trimming and J lost 3 bases; unmatched junction nucleotides: 8. There are 17 residues in the CDR3. In nucleotides, the CDR3 is TGTGCCAGCAGCTCGCCGACCGGGACTAGCGGCTACAATGAGCAGTTCTTC. Its protein is CASSSPTGTSGYNEQFF.

This clone was seen only a few times. Other DNA sequences in this specimen translate into the identical CDR3. The CDR3: CAWKRSGNTIYF. The CDR3 bases are TGTGCCTGGAAAAGGTCTGGAAACACCATATATTTT. This chain connects TRBV30 to TRBJ1-3; D ambiguous. The CDR3 extends over 12 amino acids. Germline CDR1 GTSNPN, CDR2 SVGIG (reference sequence). V was pared by 4 bases and J by 1 base, with 5 bases between.